The next 23 T cell receptor beta chains were all read from a single sample in a study of beta chain features in type 1 diabetes. Findings and caveats of the study: Type 1 diabetes patients showed a moderate but significant shortening of TCRB CDR3s in all four CD4+ subsets.

For these receptors, no antigen is known. Expressed TCRB transcripts got sequenced, as all isolated RNA was reverse transcribed. Data came from immunoSEQ multiplex PCR; TCRdb stores just in-frame clones and leaves some out. The data contain 550,000 to 850,000 clones, roughly 12% of them seen just once; the ten biggest clones take up roughly 0.022%. The sample consisted of naive CD4+ T cells from blood. These receptors all come from a man aged 18 to 35 with type 1 diabetes.

This clone has only a few counts. V gene TRBV5-1 combines with J gene TRBJ2-1, with 7 bases lining up with TRBD2. The J segment lost 2 bases and the V segment lost 4 bases, leaving 3 bases of the junction unmatched. The CDR3 sequence is 14 residues long. Germline lookup yields CDR1 SGHRS and CDR2 YFSETQ. The CDR3 sequence is CASSPLAAYNEQFF. The CDR3 DNA sequence: TGCGCCAGCAGCCCCCTAGCGGCCTACAATGAGCAGTTCTTC.

The chain combines TRBV5-4 with TRBJ2-1; TRBD1 agrees at 10 bases. CDR1 is SGHNT and CDR2 is YYREEE in the germline V gene (reference sequence). The trim removed 3 bases at V and 4 bases at J, leaving 13 bases unmatched. The CDR3 is 18 residues long. The chain's CDR3 is CASSSGTGVLFRYNEQFF. CDR3 coding DNA: TGTGCCAGCAGCTCCGGGACAGGGGTGTTATTTCGTTACAATGAGCAGTTCTTC.

The gene calls are TRBV10-3 and TRBJ2-7, with D possibly being TRBD2 (5 bases). This CDR3 is built from 12 residues. Germline CDR1 reads ENHRY; CDR2 reads SYGVKD. Trimming stripped 5 bases from V and 5 bases from J, with 10 bases between. CDR3 nucleotide sequence: TGTGCCATCAGTTCAGCCGGGAACGAGCAGTACTTC. Amino acids: CAISSAGNEQYF.

The CDR3 is CASSQRGFGANSPLHF. CDR3 DNA: TGTGCCAGCAGCCAGAGAGGGTTCGGGGCTAATTCACCCCTCCACTTT. The genes are TRBV14 and TRBJ1-6, with a weak D call TRBD1 (5 bases). CDR1 SGHDN and CDR2 FVKESK come from the germline V gene. The CDR3 sequence is 16 residues long. V lost 3 bases to trimming and J lost 6 bases, with 15 bases between them.

This clone was seen only a few times. V and J are TRBV6-1 and TRBJ2-5; the match to TRBD1 covers 7 bases. The V and J ends lost 3 bases and 1 base, in that order; junction bases with no gene match: 2. Looked up from germline, CDR1 is MNHNS and CDR2 is SASEGT. The length of the CDR3 is 14 residues. The CDR3 bases are TGTGCCAGCAGTGAGGGGACAGTCCAAGAGACCCAGTACTTC. Translation: CASSEGTVQETQYF.

This chain joins TRBV4-2 and TRBJ2-7, with D unclear. This CDR3 has 16 amino acids. The V end was cut by 0 bases, the J end by 2 bases, with 14 bases between. Germline-derived CDR1 and CDR2 are LGHNA and YNFKEQ. DNA for the CDR3: TGTGCCAGCAGCCAAGAACGTACGTATCCCCCCTACGAGCAGTACTTC. It yields the protein CASSQERTYPPYEQYF.

The V call is TRBV30, the J call TRBJ1-4; D gene uncertain. V was clipped by 0 bases and J by 3 bases, with 11 bases between them. CDR1 and CDR2 from the germline V gene are GTSNPN and SVGIG (reference sequence). This CDR3 region has 15 residues. CDR3 in amino acids: CAWSVGGWPNEKLFF. CDR3 DNA: TGTGCCTGGAGTGTCGGAGGGTGGCCTAATGAAAAACTGTTTTTT.

The chain carries TRBV7-9 and TRBJ1-2; 10 positions match TRBD1. The CDR3 covers 15 residues. Germline V lookup: CDR1 SEHNR, CDR2 FQNEAQ (reference sequence). Trimming removed 5 bases from V and 8 bases from J; junction bases left unmatched: 11. CDR3 sequence reads: CASSPSHGQGEGYTF. The CDR3 DNA follows: TGTGCCAGCAGCCCCAGTCACGGACAGGGGGAGGGCTACACCTTC. Together with reference TRBV7-9 and TRBJ1-2, the CDR3 gives the full variable domain: DTGVSQNPRHKITKRGQNVTFRCDPISEHNRLYWYRQTLGQGPEFLTYFQNEAQLEKSRLLSDRFSAERPKGSFSTLEIQRTEQGDSAMYLCASSPSHGQGEGYTFGSGTRLTVV.

The CDR3, as DNA: TGTGCCAGTTCGAGGTGGGAGCCCCAGCATTTT. Translated: CASSRWEPQHF. The chain joins TRBV28 to TRBJ1-5; no clear D. V gave up 9 bases and J gave up 8 bases, with 11 bases separating them. This CDR3 is 11 amino acids long. Germline CDR1 is MDHEN and CDR2 is SYDVKM.

This clone was picked up a small number of times. V usage is TRBV10-3 and J usage is TRBJ1-2; 10 bases align to TRBD1. V was pared by 4 bases and J by 1 base, with 3 bases of the junction left unmatched. The CDR3 spans 15 residues. Germline CDR1 is ENHRY and CDR2 is SYGVKD. In DNA form, the CDR3 reads TGTGCCATCAGTGCCGGGACAGGGGATAACTATGGCTACACCTTC. Translating gives CAISAGTGDNYGYTF.

CDR3 bases: TGTGCCAGCAGCGTATTAATCCGGTCTAGCACAGATACGCAGTATTTT. As protein: CASSVLIRSSTDTQYF. The J gene is TRBJ2-3, the V gene TRBV9; D unclear. This CDR3 is built from 16 residues. Trimming left V 1 base short and J 0 bases short, with 12 bases between. CDR1 and CDR2 from the germline V gene are SGDLS and YYNGEE.

This clone appeared a few times. The chain uses TRBV19 and TRBJ1-5; perhaps TRBD1 as D (5 bases). This CDR3 has 14 residues. The ends were cut back, 11 bases at V and 2 bases at J, with 16 bases in the middle. Germline CDR1 reads LNHDA; CDR2 reads SQIVND (reference sequence). The CDR3 is CAGGNRYGNQPQHF. The DNA for the CDR3 is TGTGCCGGCGGGAACAGGTACGGCAATCAGCCCCAGCATTTT.

As DNA, the CDR3 is TGCAGCGTTGAAGGGACAGGGCGAGGTACTGAAGCTTTCTTT. This sequence encodes CSVEGTGRGTEAFF. The chain combines TRBV29-1 with TRBJ1-1; TRBD1 matches at 8 bases. Germline-derived CDR1 and CDR2 are SQVTM and ANQGSEA. With V trimmed by 1 base and J by 5 bases, 6 bases remained unmatched. The CDR3 covers 14 residues.

The chain has TRBV21-1 and TRBJ1-6. TRBV21-1 is recorded as a pseudogene. The CDR3 loop spans 15 amino acids. Here the CDR3 reads CASSKDGTPNSPLHF. CDR3 bases: TGTGCCAGCAGCAAGGACGGGACCCCAAATTCACCCCTCCACTTT.

J is TRBJ2-7 and V is TRBV5-1; D uncertain. Germline V CDR1 and CDR2: SGHRS, YFSETQ. The CDR3 is made up of 12 amino acids. V was trimmed by 5 bases and J by 5 bases, leaving 11 bases between them. CDR3 sequence reads: CASRSFSNEQYF. CDR3 sequence (DNA): TGCGCCAGCAGGTCTTTCAGCAACGAGCAGTACTTC.

V is TRBV7-9 and J is TRBJ1-1, with 9 bases aligning to TRBD1. Per the germline V gene, CDR1 is SEHNR and CDR2 is FQNEAQ (reference sequence). Trimming cost V 1 base and J 3 bases; bases outside gene matches: 6. CDR3 length: 16 residues. CDR3 nucleotides: TGTGCCAGCAGCTTAGAAGCGGGACAGGGAGACACTGAAGCTTTCTTT. Residues: CASSLEAGQGDTEAFF.

This clone was seen only a few times. This sequence joins TRBV6-6 and TRBJ1-3; 7 positions agree with TRBD1. Germline lookup yields CDR1 MNHNY and CDR2 SVGAGI (reference sequence). Germline trimming cut 7 bases from V and 1 base from J; bases unmatched to any gene: 7. This CDR3 is 15 amino acids long. The CDR3 nucleotides read TGTGCCAGCACCTTAGACAGGGCGTCTGGAAACACCATATATTTT. Protein: CASTLDRASGNTIYF.

This chain uses TRBV9 with TRBJ2-5; D is perhaps TRBD1 (6 bases). This CDR3 has 16 residues. Germline CDR1 and CDR2: SGDLS and YYNGEE. V dropped 0 bases and J dropped 1 base, with 13 bases sitting between them. CDR3 nucleotides: TGTGCCAGCAGCGTAGGTAGCTTGGGGGCCCAAGAGACCCAGTACTTC. The encoded protein is CASSVGSLGAQETQYF.

The V gene is TRBV30, the J gene TRBJ1-4; no clear D gene. CDR3 length equals 13 residues. CDR1 and CDR2 from the germline V gene are GTSNPN and SVGIG (reference sequence). The germline V and J ends were trimmed by 4 bases and 0 bases, with 6 bases remaining between them. CDR3 protein: CAWTGTTNEKLFF. Written as DNA, the CDR3 is TGTGCCTGGACGGGAACAACTAATGAAAAACTGTTTTTT.

J is TRBJ1-2 and V is TRBV15; possibly TRBD1 for D (5 bases). Germline loops: CDR1 LNHNV, CDR2 YYDKDF (reference sequence). This CDR3 is built from 13 residues. With 0 bases removed from V and 6 bases from J, the gap between germline ends came to 8 bases. CDR3 in amino acids: CATSREGGDGYTF. CDR3 coding DNA: TGTGCCACCAGCAGAGAAGGAGGGGATGGCTACACCTTC.

About this clone itself: The same CDR3 is also encoded by other DNA sequences in this sample. This sequence joins TRBV5-1 and TRBJ1-1; D call uncertain. This CDR3 spans 14 amino acids. V lost 1 base and J lost 1, with 8 bases in between. Per the germline V gene, CDR1 is SGHRS and CDR2 is YFSETQ. CDR3: CASSLRQQNTEAFF. CDR3 in DNA: TGCGCCAGCAGCTTGAGGCAGCAGAACACTGAAGCTTTCTTT.

To note about this clone: This sample includes further DNA sequences coding for the same CDR3. This chain joins TRBV9 and TRBJ2-7, with D possibly matching TRBD2 (5 bases). Germline CDR1 SGDLS, CDR2 YYNGEE. The CDR3 contains 15 residues. The ends were cut back, 0 bases at V and 0 bases at J, with 10 bases in the middle. The CDR3 here is CASSVGGESSYEQYF. DNA for the CDR3: TGTGCCAGCAGCGTAGGGGGAGAATCCTCCTACGAGCAGTACTTC. The variable domain in full, with the rest retrieved from reference TRBV9 and TRBJ2-7, is DSGVTQTPKHLITATGQRVTLRCSPRSGDLSVYWYQQSLDQGLQFLIQYYNGEERAKGNILERFSAQQFPDLHSELNLSSLELGDSALYFCASSVGGESSYEQYFGPGTRLTVT.

The V and J genes are TRBV30 and TRBJ1-2; tentative D call: TRBD1 (6 bases). Trimming took off 2 bases at V and 5 bases at J, with 18 bases between the two ends. There are 15 residues in the CDR3. The germline CDR1 and CDR2 sequences are GTSNPN and SVGIG (reference sequence). As DNA, the CDR3 is TGTGCCTGGAGTTCCCTAACAGGGACCTTATATGGCTACACCTTC. This codes for CAWSSLTGTLYGYTF. The full variable domain, rest sourced from reference TRBV30 and TRBJ1-2, is SQTIHQWPATLVQPVGSPLSLECTVEGTSNPNLYWYRQAAGRGLQLLFYSVGIGQISSEVPQNLSASRPQDRQFILSSKKLLLSDSGFYLCAWSSLTGTLYGYTFGSGTRLTVV.